Listed here are 22 T cell receptor beta chains from one sample, sequenced in a study of blood T cell repertoires in COVID-19. Here immunoSEQ multiplex PCR was the method, and the copy in TCRdb shows in-frame clones only, minus some. Among 280,000 or so clones listed, roughly 86% were seen once. Sequenced sample: peripheral blood. These receptors all stem from a man between 18 and 29 years old with active or convalescent COVID-19.

The V and J genes are TRBV9 and TRBJ1-4; D not certain. The CDR3 consists of 13 residues. CDR1 and CDR2 from the germline V gene are SGDLS and YYNGEE. Deletions cut 2 bases from V and 5 bases from J, with 7 bases between. CDR3 in amino acids: CASSVGPNEKLFF. In DNA form, the CDR3 reads TGTGCCAGCAGCGTGGGCCCGAATGAAAAACTGTTTTTT.

The J gene is TRBJ2-3, the V gene TRBV7-3; TRBD2 is a possible D gene (6 bases). V was clipped by 1 base and J by 2 bases, with 10 bases between them. This CDR3 is built from 15 residues. The germline V gene has CDR1 SGHTA and CDR2 FQGTGA. Here the CDR3 reads CASSLMGRNTDTQYF. The CDR3 coding sequence is TGTGCCAGCAGCTTAATGGGGAGGAACACAGATACGCAGTATTTT.

This chain links TRBV5-6 with TRBJ2-3; the match to TRBD2 covers 10 bases. This CDR3 contains 15 residues. V gave up 5 bases and J gave up 1 base; unmatched junction bases: 4. Germline V CDR1 and CDR2: SGHDT, YYEEEE. CDR3 region: CASSLGLAGTDTQYF. The CDR3 nucleotides are TGTGCCAGCAGTCTTGGACTAGCGGGCACAGATACGCAGTATTTT.

The chain has TRBV14 and TRBJ1-6, with D possibly being TRBD1 (5 bases). V gave up 1 base and J gave up 7 bases, with 14 bases separating them. The CDR3 spans 16 residues. Germline values: CDR1 SGHDN, CDR2 FVKESK. In DNA, the CDR3 is TGTGCCAGCAGCCAAGGGGGGGGAATCCAAAATTCACCCCTCCACTTT. It codes for CASSQGGGIQNSPLHF.

A single count supports this clone. The rearrangement links TRBV6-2 or TRBV6-3 to TRBJ1-2; 7 nucleotides agree with TRBD1. The CDR3 length is 17 residues. Germline V gene sequence: CDR1 MNHEY, CDR2 SVGEGT. J lost 4 bases, V lost 0 bases, and 11 bases had no gene match. CDR3 coding DNA: TGTGCCAGCAGTTACTCGTCGGGACAGCTTCATTTCTATGGCTACACCTTC. Protein: CASSYSSGQLHFYGYTF.

V is TRBV12-3 or TRBV12-4 and J is TRBJ2-2; TRBD1 is a possible D gene (6 bases). The CDR3 contains 13 residues. The V end was cut by 6 bases, the J end by 3 bases, with 8 bases between. The DNA of the CDR3 is TGTGCCAGCAGGCGACAGGACACCGGGGAGCTGTTTTTT. It yields the protein CASRRQDTGELFF.

V gene TRBV19 combines with J gene TRBJ2-3; TRBD2 matches at 7 bases. The CDR3 sequence is 15 residues long. V lost 5 bases, J lost 5 bases, and 10 bases stayed unmatched. The germline V gene encodes CDR1 LNHDA and CDR2 SQIVND (reference sequence). CDR3 amino acids: CASSQGGAGEDTQYF. As DNA, the CDR3 is TGTGCCAGTAGTCAGGGTGGGGCGGGGGAAGATACGCAGTATTTT.

The chain is built from TRBV7-9 and TRBJ1-1; unclear D gene. V was cut by 3 bases and J by 4 bases, with 9 bases left in between. Germline-derived CDR1 and CDR2 are SEHNR and FQNEAQ (reference sequence). CDR3 length equals 13 residues. CDR3 DNA: TGTGCCAGCAGCTTTGAGGTTGTCACTGAAGCTTTCTTT. It translates to CASSFEVVTEAFF.

V gene TRBV7-9 combines with J gene TRBJ1-5; 9 bases are a match to TRBD1. The CDR3 runs 15 residues. The germline CDR1 and CDR2 sequences are SEHNR and FQNEAQ (reference sequence). V trimming: 5 bases; J trimming: 5 bases; junction bases outside the gene matches: 7. CDR3 residues: CASSPWTGVDQPQHF. CDR3 coding DNA: TGTGCCAGCAGCCCCTGGACAGGGGTGGATCAGCCCCAGCATTTT.

The rearrangement joins TRBV7-6 to TRBJ2-5; 8 positions agree with TRBD1. The CDR3 spans 14 residues. V lost 5 bases, J lost 3 bases, and 5 bases stayed unmatched. CDR1 and CDR2 (germline): SGHVS, FNYEAQ. This CDR3 reads CASSVTGGKETQYF. DNA for the CDR3: TGTGCCAGCAGCGTCACAGGGGGGAAAGAGACCCAGTACTTC.

The chain is built from TRBV7-9 and TRBJ1-2; 10 positions agree with TRBD1. Per the germline V gene, CDR1 is SEHNR and CDR2 is FQNEAQ (reference sequence). V gave up 5 bases and J gave up 4 bases; unmatched junction bases: 7. This CDR3 spans 15 amino acids. This CDR3 is CASSGRDRGLYGYTF. CDR3 in DNA: TGTGCCAGCAGCGGCCGGGACAGGGGTCTCTATGGCTACACCTTC.

This rearrangement joins TRBV11-2 to TRBJ2-1, with 8 bases identical to TRBD2. Per germline, CDR1 SGHAT and CDR2 FQNNGV. V was pared by 4 bases and J by 8 bases, with 7 bases of the junction left unmatched. The CDR3 is made up of 14 amino acids. CDR3 bases: TGTGCCAGCAGCTCGGGACTAGGTGGCGATGAGCAGTTCTTC. Its translation is CASSSGLGGDEQFF.

Only a few counts were recorded for this clone. The CDR3 here is CASNEATEGEAFF. In nucleotides, the CDR3 is TGTGCCAGCAACGAAGCAACCGAGGGTGAAGCTTTCTTT. J is TRBJ1-1 and V is TRBV7-9; D is unclear. Per germline, CDR1 SEHNR and CDR2 FQNEAQ (reference sequence). The germline V and J ends were trimmed by 7 bases and 7 bases, with 16 bases remaining between them. The CDR3 has 13 residues.

The chain employs TRBV20-1 and TRBJ1-2; D remains ambiguous. CDR1 and CDR2 from the germline V gene are DFQATT and SNEGSKA (reference sequence). The CDR3 consists of 11 residues. V was cut by 3 bases and J by 5 bases, with 7 bases left in between. CDR3: CSASIDYGYTF. The CDR3 coding sequence is TGCAGTGCTAGTATAGATTATGGCTACACCTTC.

The rearrangement links TRBV5-1 to TRBJ2-6; possible D gene TRBD2, 5 bases. This CDR3 has 15 residues. Germline values: CDR1 SGHRS, CDR2 YFSETQ. The V end was cut by 4 bases, the J end by 1 base, with 9 bases between. The CDR3 nucleotides are TGCGCCAGCAGCCCGGGATCGTCTGGGGCCAACGTCCTGACTTTC. It yields the protein CASSPGSSGANVLTF.

This chain connects TRBV9 to TRBJ1-3, with D hard to call. Germline CDR1 and CDR2: SGDLS and YYNGEE. This CDR3 has 15 residues. The germline V and J ends were trimmed by 2 bases and 0 bases, with 9 bases remaining between them. The CDR3 sequence: CASSVNGNSGNTIYF. DNA for the CDR3: TGTGCCAGCAGCGTGAACGGGAACTCTGGAAACACCATATATTTT. The full variable domain, rest sourced from reference TRBV9 and TRBJ1-3, is DSGVTQTPKHLITATGQRVTLRCSPRSGDLSVYWYQQSLDQGLQFLIQYYNGEERAKGNILERFSAQQFPDLHSELNLSSLELGDSALYFCASSVNGNSGNTIYFGEGSWLTVV.

The gene calls are TRBV3-1 (or the pseudogene TRBV3-2) and TRBJ2-7; 8 nucleotides match TRBD1. The V gene end was trimmed by 8 bases and the J gene end by 2 bases; junction bases not matched to a gene: 2. The CDR3 is 12 amino acids. Germline V gene sequence: CDR1 LGHDT, CDR2 YNNKEL (reference sequence). The CDR3 sequence: CASGQGPYEQYF. CDR3 nucleotide sequence: TGTGCCAGCGGACAGGGCCCCTACGAGCAGTACTTC.

This clone was detected once. The chain links TRBV19 to TRBJ1-1; D perhaps matches TRBD1 (5 bases). Per germline, CDR1 LNHDA and CDR2 SQIVND (reference sequence). Trimming removed 4 bases from V and 3 bases from J, with 9 bases in between. This CDR3 region has 13 residues. The CDR3 here is CASSTGGDTEAFF. The CDR3 region has the DNA TGTGCCAGTAGTACCGGGGGGGACACTGAAGCTTTCTTT. The whole variable domain, remainder taken from reference TRBV19 and TRBJ1-1, is DGGITQSPKYLFRKEGQNVTLSCEQNLNHDAMYWYRQDPGQGLRLIYYSQIVNDFQKGDIAEGYSVSREKKESFPLTVTSAQKNPTAFYLCASSTGGDTEAFFGQGTRLTVV.

The V and J genes are TRBV5-6 and TRBJ2-7, with 8 bases matching TRBD1. V lost 4 bases, J lost 2 bases, and 8 bases stayed unmatched. This CDR3 is built from 15 residues. Germline V lookup: CDR1 SGHDT, CDR2 YYEEEE. Here the CDR3 reads CASSHTGGSPYEQYF. DNA for the CDR3: TGTGCCAGCAGCCATACAGGGGGGAGCCCCTACGAGCAGTACTTC.

The chain uses TRBV2 and TRBJ1-5, with 8 bases aligning to TRBD1. V was pared by 7 bases and J by 6 bases, with 8 bases of the junction left unmatched. Looked up from germline, CDR1 is SNHLY and CDR2 is FYNNEI. The CDR3 runs 14 residues. The DNA of the CDR3 is TGTGCCAGCAAGACGGGACAGGTGCGTCAGCCCCAGCATTTT. Amino acid sequence: CASKTGQVRQPQHF.

The chain employs TRBV27 and TRBJ2-7; 7 bases fit TRBD1. V was pared by 8 bases and J by 0 bases, with 4 bases of the junction left unmatched. The CDR3 is 13 amino acids. Germline V gives CDR1 MNHEY, CDR2 SMNVEV (reference sequence). CDR3 coding DNA: TGTGCCAGCGCCCGGGACAGCTCCTACGAGCAGTACTTC. It encodes CASARDSSYEQYF.

The V gene is TRBV7-8, the J gene TRBJ2-7; 11 bases are shared with TRBD1. Trimming took 2 bases from V and 0 from J; bases not matched to a gene: 12. This CDR3 comprises 19 residues. CDR1 is SGHVS and CDR2 is FQNEAQ in the germline V gene. The CDR3 DNA sequence: TGTGCCAGCAGCTTAAGCTGGGGACAGGGGGGTATAGGCTCCTACGAGCAGTACTTC. It translates to CASSLSWGQGGIGSYEQYF.